The entry that follows covers one T cell receptor (beta chain) sequence. The data were taken from a study of blood T cell repertoires in COVID-19. The overall study: The study drew acute and convalescent COVID-19 samples from the United States, Italy and Spain. From T cells, B-cell-depleted T cells, or PBMCs came the material, which was cDNA or gDNA.

Produced via immunoSEQ multiplex PCR; TCRdb's table is partial and in-frame only. The sample carries some 99,000 clones, roughly 82% recorded once. Per the germline V gene, CDR1 is GTSNPN and CDR2 is SVGIG (reference sequence). Trimming took off 1 base at V and 4 bases at J, with 10 bases between the two ends. The CDR3 is 14 residues long. The chain has TRBV30 and TRBJ1-4; D perhaps matches TRBD1 (5 bases). The receptor was derived from a woman aged 80 or over with active or convalescent COVID-19. Material for sequencing was peripheral blood. The CDR3 coding sequence is TGTGCCTGGAGTGCACAGGCCCTTAATGAAAAACTGTTTTTT. Translating gives CAWSAQALNEKLFF.